This T cell receptor (beta chain) originates from a study of cytomegalovirus exposure and HLA in healthy donors. Overall study results and limits: According to the study, approximately 150 TCR beta chains were cytomegalovirus-associated. Analyses of presence/absence relied on an assumption of roughly uniform sequencing depth across donors.

In the PCR, 60 Vbeta and 13 Jbeta primers were used. Clones were sequenced by immunoSEQ multiplex PCR, and TCRdb holds only the in-frame ones, with some missing. The sample lists roughly 110,000 clones; over 70% were seen once. About this clone itself: The antigen remains undetermined.

The CDR3 length is 17 residues. Germline V gives CDR1 SNHLY, CDR2 FYNNEI. V shed 4 bases and J 1 base; nucleotides not matched to a gene: 7. Source material: PBMCs. The sequence was collected from a female donor in good health and CMV-seronegative. This chain connects TRBV2 to TRBJ2-3, with 11 bases lining up with TRBD1. The CDR3: CASSGRDRGSGTDTQYF. The CDR3 DNA follows: TGTGCCAGCAGTGGCCGGGACAGGGGGTCGGGCACAGATACGCAGTATTTT. Drawing the rest from reference TRBV2 and TRBJ2-3, the complete variable domain is EPEVTQTPSHQVTQMGQEVILRCVPISNHLYFYWYRQILGQKVEFLVSFYNNEISEKSEIFDDQFSVERPDGSNFTLKIRSTKLEDSAMYFCASSGRDRGSGTDTQYFGPGTRLTVL.